These 4 T cell receptor beta chains were sequenced from one sample in a study of Tregs in tolerant kidney transplant recipients. Related graft donors supplied nonmyeloablative bone marrow transplants, and mixed chimerism was transient. Method: immunoSEQ multiplex PCR; TCRdb's copy keeps in-frame clones and lacks some. This listing includes 20,000 to 30,000 clones. The starting material was CD4+ T cells from blood (PBMCs), obtained 6 months after the transplant. These receptors originate from a human patient who received a combined kidney and bone marrow transplant. T cells may partly derive from the graft donor.

Remarks on this clone: The CDR3 goes on 3 residues after the read ends, and that part is filled in from the germline J gene. The genes are TRBV29-1 and TRBJ1-2; 9 bases are shared with TRBD1. This CDR3 has 13 amino acids. Germline assignment: CDR1 SQVTM and CDR2 ANQGSEA. With V trimmed by 8 bases and J by 2 bases, 6 bases remained unmatched. The DNA read from the CDR3 is TGCAGCATATACAGGGGGCGGAACTATGGC. Translation gives CSIYRGRNYG. The entire CDR3 protein reads CSIYRGRNYGYTF.

In regard to this clone: The observed sequence ends 3 residues before the CDR3 terminus, with the missing tail filled in from the germline J gene. J is TRBJ1-5 and V is TRBV18; a possible D gene is TRBD1 (6 bases). CDR3 size: 13 residues. With 4 bases removed from V and 6 bases from J, the gap between germline ends came to 10 bases. Germline loops: CDR1 KGHSH, CDR2 LQKENI. The sequenced CDR3 bases are TGTGCCAGCTCACTCGGACAGTTTCAGCCC. The encoded protein is CASSLGQFQP. The CDR3 reads in full as CASSLGQFQPQHF.

On this clone: The read comes to an end 3 residues before the CDR3 does, leaving the germline J gene to fill in the end. This sequence joins TRBV7-9 and TRBJ2-1; TRBD2 matches 12 bases. The CDR3 is made up of 15 amino acids. Germline-derived CDR1 and CDR2 are SEHNR and FQNEAQ (reference sequence). Trimming removed 5 bases from V and 5 bases from J; junction bases left unmatched: 4. The sequenced CDR3 bases are TGTGCCAGCAGCGTCCTAGCGGGGGGGCACAATGAG. It encodes CASSVLAGGHNE. The CDR3 reads in full as CASSVLAGGHNEQFF.

About this clone: The read falls 3 residues short of the CDR3 end, and the missing part is taken from the germline J gene. The chain couples TRBV7-6 to TRBJ2-3, with D unclear. Germline V lookup: CDR1 SGHVS, CDR2 FNYEAQ. V dropped 7 bases and J dropped 0 bases, with 20 bases sitting between them. The CDR3 sequence is 17 residues long. The CDR3 bases that were read are TGTGCCAGCACCCCACCGCCTAGTGGAACTAGCACAGATACG. Protein product: CASTPPPSGTSTDT. The full CDR3 is CASTPPPSGTSTDTQYF.